This entry describes one T cell receptor (beta chain). In this sample, this clonotype turned up many times. Its antigen is still unknown. Base qualities are not recorded, but no much larger clone differs from it by a single base. The data stem from a study of T cell repertoires in cytomegalovirus infection (dated by TCRdb to between 2018 and 2021). Concerning the study at large: Donor HLA type was relevant to the analysis, as public TCR beta signatures indicated carriage of CMV infection together with the matching HLA type.

Study-wide findings and limitations: The ex vivo response was dominated by HLA-C-restricted CMV-specific TCR beta clonotypes, which also provided the single most frequent clonotype in two of eight donors. Carriers of CMV infection plus the relevant HLA type were discriminated by the cumulative frequency of public TCR beta family members in the study cohort and in an independent roughly 340-donor cohort.

CDR1 DFQATT and CDR2 SNEGSKA are derived from the germline V gene (reference sequence). Inclusive of the bounding cysteine and phenylalanine, the CDR3 is 14 residues long. Of the read, only the CDR3 DNA is kept; its 42 bases are in frame from base 1. Germline trimming: 4 bases from V, 3 bases from J; junction bases outside gene matches: 6. The data were produced on an Illumina HiSeq 1500. TCRdb ran its own pipeline on the public reads, namely fastp trimming at Q25 and MiXCR clone calling, and kept in-frame beta chains. Rows matching on CDR3 protein sequence are summarized as one entry with the most common DNA and genes. In this sample the table shows around 630,000 distinct CDR3 sequences, 20% to 30% of which occur a single time. The ten largest clones represent less than 9.5% of the sample.

Sequences were obtained from CD8+ T cells from PBMCs. The clonotype comes from a human donor in good health (CMV status not recorded). Some clones in this sample may be carry-over from other donors' samples. The sequence is built from TRBV20-1 and TRBJ1-5; a stretch of 7 junction bases matches TRBD1. Here is the DNA: TGCAGTGCTACCTATGGGACAGTCAATCAGCCCCAGCATTTT. This gives the protein CSATYGTVNQPQHF.